This T cell receptor beta chain came from a study of beta chain features in type 1 diabetes. Study-wide points: In all four CD4+ subsets, TCRB CDR3 length was significantly, moderately reduced in type 1 diabetes.

From germline, CDR1 is SEHNR and CDR2 FQNEAQ (reference sequence). CDR3 length: 15 amino acids. V lost 3 bases, J lost 6 bases, and 6 bases stayed unmatched. To note about this clone: What it binds is not known.

Every donor had blood drawn once into heparin, approximately 0.11 L on average. cDNA synthesis used the whole RNA isolate, giving expressed TCRB sequences. Deep immunoSEQ sequencing covered naive, central memory and regulatory T cell samples. Measured with immunoSEQ multiplex PCR; TCRdb has only the in-frame clones, and not every one. The table records under 150,000 clones, 9% of them present only once. Sequenced sample: central memory CD4+ T cells from blood. The gene calls are TRBV7-9 and TRBJ1-1; TRBD1 matches at 11 bases. The TCR originated in a man younger than 45 with type 1 diabetes. Here the CDR3 reads CASSFQGQGDSEAFF. DNA of the CDR3: TGTGCCAGCAGCTTCCAGGGACAGGGGGACTCTGAAGCTTTCTTT. The full variable domain, rest sourced from reference TRBV7-9 and TRBJ1-1, is DTGVSQNPRHKITKRGQNVTFRCDPISEHNRLYWYRQTLGQGPEFLTYFQNEAQLEKSRLLSDRFSAERPKGSFSTLEIQRTEQGDSAMYLCASSFQGQGDSEAFFGQGTRLTVV.